The sample holds a few counts of the clone carrying this T cell receptor beta chain. One entry per CDR3 protein results from TCRdb running MiXCR on the RT-PCR reads. The repertoire holds more than 550,000 distinct CDR3 sequences, with approximately 15% as singletons. CDR1 is SGHRS and CDR2 is YFSETQ in the germline V gene. The CDR3 runs 15 residues. Unmatched junction bases numbered 6, after V lost 4 bases and J lost 1 base. V gene TRBV5-1 combines with J gene TRBJ1-1, with 8 bases lining up with TRBD1. The receptor's source is a female donor in good health, serving as a healthy control. The source material was memory CD4+ T cells from blood. DNA for the CDR3: TGCGCCAGCAGCGCCGGGGGACAGGCGAACACTGAAGCTTTCTTT. Amino acid sequence: CASSAGGQANTEAFF.